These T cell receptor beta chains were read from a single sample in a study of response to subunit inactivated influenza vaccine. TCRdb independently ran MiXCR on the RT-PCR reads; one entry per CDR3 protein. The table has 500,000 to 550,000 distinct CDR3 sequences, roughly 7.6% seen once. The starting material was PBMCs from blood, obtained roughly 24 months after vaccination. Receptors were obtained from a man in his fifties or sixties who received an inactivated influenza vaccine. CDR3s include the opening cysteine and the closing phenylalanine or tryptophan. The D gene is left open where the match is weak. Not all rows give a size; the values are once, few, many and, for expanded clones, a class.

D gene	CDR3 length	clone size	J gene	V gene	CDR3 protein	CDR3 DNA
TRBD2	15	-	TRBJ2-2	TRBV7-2	CASNPRGRATGELFF	TGTGCCAGCAACCCCCGCGGGAGGGCTACCGGGGAGCTGTTTTTT
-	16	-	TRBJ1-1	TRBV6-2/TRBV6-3	CASSKPSLHANTEAFF	TGTGCCAGCAGTAAACCCTCCCTGCACGCGAACACTGAAGCTTTCTTT
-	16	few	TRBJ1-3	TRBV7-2	CASSLQGSGSGNTIYF	TGTGCCAGCAGCCTACAAGGGTCTGGATCTGGAAACACCATATATTTT
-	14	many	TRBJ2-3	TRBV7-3	CASSTGVFTDTQYF	TGTGCCAGCAGCACGGGAGTTTTCACAGATACGCAGTATTTT
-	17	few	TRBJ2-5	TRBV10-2	CASSEPSTTGRQETQYF	TGCGCCAGCAGTGAGCCCAGCACCACAGGGAGACAAGAGACCCAGTACTTC
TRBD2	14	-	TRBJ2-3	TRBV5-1	CASRMTSATDTQYF	TGCGCCAGCAGGATGACTAGCGCCACAGATACGCAGTATTTT
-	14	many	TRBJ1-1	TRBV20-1	CSARGTDLNTEAFF	TGCAGTGCTAGAGGGACAGACTTGAACACTGAAGCTTTCTTT
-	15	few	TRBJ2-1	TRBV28	CASSLSGTLYNEQFF	TGTGCCAGCAGTTTATCCGGGACCCTATACAATGAGCAGTTCTTC
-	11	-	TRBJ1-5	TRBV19	CASSGGQPQHF	TGTGCCAGTAGTGGGGGTCAGCCCCAGCATTTT
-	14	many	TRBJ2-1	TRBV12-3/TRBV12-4	CASSSPGTYNEQFF	TGTGCCAGCTCTTCCCCTGGGACATACAATGAGCAGTTCTTC
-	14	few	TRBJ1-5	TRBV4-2	CASSHGQGTQPQHF	TGTGCCAGCAGCCATGGCCAGGGAACTCAGCCCCAGCATTTT
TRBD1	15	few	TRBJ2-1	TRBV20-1	CSATIYRTGDNEQFF	TGCAGTGCTACAATATACCGGACAGGGGACAATGAGCAGTTCTTC
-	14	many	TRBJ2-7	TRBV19	CASSISARGYEQYF	TGTGCCAGTAGTATATCGGCTAGGGGCTACGAGCAGTACTTC
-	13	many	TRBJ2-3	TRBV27	CASSLVVTDTQYF	TGTGCCAGCAGTTTAGTGGTCACAGATACGCAGTATTTT
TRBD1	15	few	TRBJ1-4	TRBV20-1	CCARGPDRAQEKLFF	TGCTGTGCTAGAGGGCCAGACAGGGCGCAAGAAAAACTGTTTTTT
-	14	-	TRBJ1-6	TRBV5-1	CASRTGGIDSPLHF	TGCGCCAGCAGAACTGGGGGCATTGATTCACCCCTCCACTTT
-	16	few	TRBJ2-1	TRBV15	CATSRGWDLGGDEQFF	TGTGCCACCAGCAGGGGTTGGGACTTGGGAGGTGATGAGCAGTTCTTC
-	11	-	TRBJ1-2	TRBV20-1	CSASSVDGYTF	TGCAGTGCTAGTAGCGTGGATGGCTACACCTTC
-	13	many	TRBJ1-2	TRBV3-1	CASSQEGTRGYTF	TGTGCCAGCAGCCAAGAAGGGACAAGAGGCTACACCTTC
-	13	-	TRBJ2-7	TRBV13	CASSPRVGNEQYF	TGTGCCAGCAGCCCCCGCGTTGGGAACGAGCAGTACTTC
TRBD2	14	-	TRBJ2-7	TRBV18	CASSPGLVSYEQYF	TGTGCCAGCTCACCAGGACTAGTCTCGTACGAGCAGTACTTC
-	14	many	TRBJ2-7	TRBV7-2	CASSLGQNSYEQYF	TGTGCCAGCAGCTTAGGGCAGAACTCCTACGAGCAGTACTTC
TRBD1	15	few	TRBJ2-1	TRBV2	CASKRGTGAHNEQFF	TGTGCCAGCAAACGCGGGACAGGGGCACACAATGAGCAGTTCTTC
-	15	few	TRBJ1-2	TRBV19	CASRITGTSNYGYTF	TGTGCCAGTAGAATTACCGGGACATCTAACTATGGCTACACCTTC
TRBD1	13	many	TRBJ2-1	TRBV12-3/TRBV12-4	CASRDRGYNEQFF	TGTGCCAGCCGGGACAGGGGCTACAATGAGCAGTTCTTC
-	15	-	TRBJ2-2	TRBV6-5	CASSYDTLNTGELFF	TGTGCCAGCAGTTACGACACCTTGAACACCGGGGAGCTGTTTTTT
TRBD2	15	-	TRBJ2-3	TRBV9	CASSASGGGTDTQYF	TGTGCCAGCAGCGCATCGGGAGGTGGCACAGATACGCAGTATTTT